This TCR beta chain is drawn from a study of beta chain features in type 1 diabetes. The study reverse transcribed the entire isolated RNA, so it sequenced expressed TCRB transcripts. Around 3.57 million reads was the average for naive, central memory and regulatory T cell samples. Assay: immunoSEQ multiplex PCR; the TCRdb copy retains only in-frame clones and omits some. The table includes roughly 230,000 clones, roughly 11% detected once. About this clone itself: Its matching antigen is unknown.

V lost 3 bases and J lost 1, with 12 bases in between. Germline assignment: CDR1 LNHDA and CDR2 SQIVND (reference sequence). The CDR3 runs 15 residues. Findings and caveats of the study: Within each of all four CD4+ subsets, Type 1 diabetes patients had TCRB CDR3s that were moderately but significantly shorter. Patients' naive, central memory and regulatory TCRB repertoires appeared more alike than those of healthy donors.

Sequencing was performed on naive CD4+ T cells from blood. The chain combines TRBV19 with TRBJ1-1, with TRBD1 as a possible D gene (5 bases). This clonotype was obtained from a man between 25 and 39 years old with type 1 diabetes. The CDR3 here is CASSIRGGKNTEAFF. In DNA, the CDR3 is TGTGCCAGTAGTATTCGGGGGGGAAAGAACACTGAAGCTTTCTTT.